The clone carrying this T cell receptor beta chain has more than one count but fewer than ten. Antigen unknown. This sample is drawn from a study of blood T cells in healthy people across ages. Study-level findings and limits: A roughly linear fall in TCR beta diversity per million T cells was seen with increasing age.

Together with a sample-barcoded 5' primer, a J-beta primer mix was included in a second PCR lasting about 6 to 12 cycles. TCRdb itself ran the 5' RACE reads through MiXCR, one entry per CDR3 protein. The table lists about 570,000 distinct CDR3 sequences, 25% to 30% of them singletons. The germline V gene has CDR1 DFQATT and CDR2 SNEGSKA (reference sequence). The V end was cut by 0 bases, the J end by 15 bases, with 12 bases between. CDR3 length: 11 amino acids. The authors drew about 9.5 milliliters of peripheral blood from each donor. Samples had at least 6 million PBMCs isolated from them. The sequence derives from a woman between 65 and 79 years old in good health. V and J are TRBV20-1 and TRBJ1-5; unclear D gene. Sequenced: blood. The chain's CDR3 is CSARDGPLRHF. The CDR3 DNA is TGCAGTGCTAGAGATGGCCCTCTGAGGCATTTT.